This entry concerns a single TCR beta chain. The sample belongs to a study of T cell responses to AZD1222 COVID-19 vaccine. The CDR3 has 15 residues. J was trimmed by 0 bases and V by 8 bases; bases with no gene match: 7. Germline V gene data show CDR1 as SGDLS and CDR2 as YYNGEE. Profiled with immunoSEQ multiplex PCR; TCRdb holds only in-frame clones, not every one. The sample contains 150,000 to 200,000 clones, about 89% of which appear only once. The V and J genes are TRBV9 and TRBJ1-1; 10 bases are a match to TRBD1. Here the sequenced sample was peripheral blood, taken on day 0 of AZD1222 vaccination. This clonotype was sampled from an adult in good health. CDR3 residues: CASNRDRGLNTEAFF. CDR3 bases: TGTGCCAGTAACCGGGACAGGGGATTGAACACTGAAGCTTTCTTT.